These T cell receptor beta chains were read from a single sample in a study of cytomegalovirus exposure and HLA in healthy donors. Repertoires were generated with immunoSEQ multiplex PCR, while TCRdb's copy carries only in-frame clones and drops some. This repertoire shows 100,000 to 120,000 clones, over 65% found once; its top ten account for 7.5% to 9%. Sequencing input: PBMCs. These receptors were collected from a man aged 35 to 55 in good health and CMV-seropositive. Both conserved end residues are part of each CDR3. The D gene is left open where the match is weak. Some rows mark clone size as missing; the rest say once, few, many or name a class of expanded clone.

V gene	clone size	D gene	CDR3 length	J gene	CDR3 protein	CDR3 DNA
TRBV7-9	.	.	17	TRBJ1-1	CASSLDWNSAMNTEAFF	TGTGCCAGCAGCTTAGATTGGAACAGTGCCATGAACACTGAAGCTTTCTTT
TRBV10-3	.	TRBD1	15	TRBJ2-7	CATTDLTGGTYEQYF	TGTGCCACCACCGACCTGACAGGGGGAACCTACGAGCAGTACTTC
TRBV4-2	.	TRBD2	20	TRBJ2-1	CASSQDHGTSGRQGYNEQFF	TGTGCCAGCAGCCAAGATCACGGGACTAGCGGGAGGCAGGGATACAATGAGCAGTTCTTC
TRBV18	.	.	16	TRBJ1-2	CASSPIGADISYGYTF	TGTGCCAGCTCACCAATAGGCGCGGATATCAGCTATGGCTACACCTTC
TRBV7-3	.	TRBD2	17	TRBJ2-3	CASSLISGLAVPDTQYF	TGTGCCAGCAGCTTAATTTCGGGACTAGCGGTCCCAGATACGCAGTATTTT
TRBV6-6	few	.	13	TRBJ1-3	CASETGTGNTIYF	TGTGCCAGCGAAACAGGGACCGGAAACACCATATATTTT
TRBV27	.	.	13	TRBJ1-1	CASRRPTGTEAFF	TGTGCCAGCAGAAGACCTACGGGCACTGAAGCTTTCTTT
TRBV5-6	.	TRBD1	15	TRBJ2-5	CASSRGQGARETQYF	TGTGCCAGCAGCCGAGGACAGGGGGCGCGAGAGACCCAGTACTTC
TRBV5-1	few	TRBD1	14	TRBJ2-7	CASSLGQGTDEQYF	TGCGCCAGCAGCTTGGGACAGGGAACTGACGAGCAGTACTTC
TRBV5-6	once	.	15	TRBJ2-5	CASSLAGQGGVTQYF	TGTGCCAGCAGCTTGGCTGGGCAGGGGGGAGTGACCCAGTACTTC
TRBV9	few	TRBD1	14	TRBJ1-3	CASSPDRGGNTIYF	TGTGCCAGCAGCCCCGACAGGGGTGGAAACACCATATATTTT
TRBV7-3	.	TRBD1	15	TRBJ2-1	CASSPLTGGRNEQFF	TGTGCCAGCAGCCCCTTGACAGGGGGCAGGAATGAGCAGTTCTTC
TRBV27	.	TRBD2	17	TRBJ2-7	CASSLLASGFPMYEQYF	TGTGCCAGCAGTTTATTGGCTAGCGGGTTTCCTATGTACGAGCAGTACTTC
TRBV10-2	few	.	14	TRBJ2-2	CASSDEEIAGELFF	TGCGCCAGCAGTGATGAGGAAATAGCCGGGGAGCTGTTTTTT
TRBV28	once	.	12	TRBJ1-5	CASSADFQPQHF	TGTGCCAGCAGTGCGGACTTTCAGCCCCAGCATTTT
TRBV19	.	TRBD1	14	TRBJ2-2	CASSLGQGYGELFF	TGTGCCAGTAGTTTGGGACAGGGATACGGGGAGCTGTTTTTT
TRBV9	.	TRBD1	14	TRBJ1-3	CASSVKGAGNTIYF	TGTGCCAGCAGCGTAAAGGGGGCGGGAAACACCATATATTTT
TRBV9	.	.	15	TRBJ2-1	CASSVTPSSYNEQFF	TGTGCCAGCAGCGTAACGCCGAGCTCCTACAATGAGCAGTTCTTC
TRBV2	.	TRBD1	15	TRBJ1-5	CASSTGQGMGQPQHF	TGTGCCAGCAGCACCGGACAGGGTATGGGTCAGCCCCAGCATTTT
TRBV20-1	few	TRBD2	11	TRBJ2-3	CSAAGADTQYF	TGCAGTGCAGCGGGAGCGGATACGCAGTATTTT
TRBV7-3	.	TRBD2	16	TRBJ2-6	CASSPSGGAGANVLTF	TGTGCCAGCAGCCCCTCGGGGGGGGCTGGGGCCAACGTCCTGACTTTC
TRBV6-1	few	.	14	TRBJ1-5	CASSELRGRRPQHF	TGTGCCAGCAGTGAACTAAGGGGCCGGCGGCCCCAGCATTTT
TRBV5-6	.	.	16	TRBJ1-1	CASSLEVRVPGTEAFF	TGTGCCAGCAGCTTGGAGGTCCGGGTTCCGGGTACTGAAGCTTTCTTT
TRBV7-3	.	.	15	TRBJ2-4	CASSSEILAKNIQYF	TGTGCCAGCAGCTCCGAGATACTAGCCAAAAACATTCAGTACTTC
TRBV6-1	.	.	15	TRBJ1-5	CASILHPDNRQPQHF	TGTGCCAGCATCTTACACCCCGACAATCGTCAGCCCCAGCATTTT
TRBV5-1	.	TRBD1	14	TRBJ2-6	CASQQGAGANVLTF	TGCGCCAGCCAGCAGGGGGCTGGGGCCAACGTCCTGACTTTC
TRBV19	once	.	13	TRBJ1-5	CASNDRSNQPQHF	TGTGCCAGTAACGACAGGAGCAATCAGCCCCAGCATTTT
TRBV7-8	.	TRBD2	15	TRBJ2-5	CASSLVAGGQETQYF	TGTGCCAGCAGCTTAGTAGCGGGAGGGCAAGAGACCCAGTACTTC
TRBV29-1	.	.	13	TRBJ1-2	CSVGDSYMGGYTF	TGCAGCGTTGGCGACAGCTATATGGGAGGCTACACCTTC
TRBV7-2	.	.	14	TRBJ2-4	CASSLGGSKNSQYF	TGTGCCAGCAGCTTGGGGGGTTCCAAAAACAGTCAGTACTTC
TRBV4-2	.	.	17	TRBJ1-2	CASSQEWDGGFNYGYTF	TGTGCCAGCAGCCAAGAATGGGACGGGGGGTTTAACTATGGCTACACCTTC
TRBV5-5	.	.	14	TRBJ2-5	CASSLLAEPGTQYF	TGTGCCAGCAGCTTGCTGGCTGAACCAGGGACCCAGTACTTC
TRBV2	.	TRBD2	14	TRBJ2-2	CASRERGGAGELFF	TGTGCCAGCAGGGAGCGGGGGGGAGCCGGGGAGCTGTTTTTT
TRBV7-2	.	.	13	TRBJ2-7	CASSLGPAGEQYF	TGTGCCAGCAGCTTGGGCCCGGCGGGCGAGCAGTACTTC
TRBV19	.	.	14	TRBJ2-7	CASSMVGSSYEQYF	TGTGCCAGTAGTATGGTGGGCAGTTCCTACGAGCAGTACTTC
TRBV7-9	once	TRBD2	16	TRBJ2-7	CASSSLLLAGLYEQYF	TGTGCCAGCAGCTCACTTCTGCTAGCGGGGCTATACGAGCAGTACTTC
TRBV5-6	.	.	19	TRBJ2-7	CASSLSPLMVGGSSYEQYF	TGTGCCAGCAGCTTGAGCCCCCTCATGGTCGGAGGTAGCTCCTACGAGCAGTACTTC
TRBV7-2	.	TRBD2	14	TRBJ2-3	CASSVGLAADTQYF	TGTGCCAGCAGCGTGGGACTAGCGGCAGATACGCAGTATTTT
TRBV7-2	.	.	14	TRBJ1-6	CASARTAWRSPLHF	TGTGCCAGCGCCCGGACAGCTTGGCGTTCACCCCTCCACTTT
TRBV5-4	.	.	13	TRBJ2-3	CASSSRQTDTQYF	TGTGCCAGCAGCTCCAGACAGACAGATACGCAGTATTTT
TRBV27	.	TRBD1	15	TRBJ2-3	CASRGDRLFSDTQYF	TGTGCCAGCAGGGGGGACAGGTTATTTTCAGATACGCAGTATTTT